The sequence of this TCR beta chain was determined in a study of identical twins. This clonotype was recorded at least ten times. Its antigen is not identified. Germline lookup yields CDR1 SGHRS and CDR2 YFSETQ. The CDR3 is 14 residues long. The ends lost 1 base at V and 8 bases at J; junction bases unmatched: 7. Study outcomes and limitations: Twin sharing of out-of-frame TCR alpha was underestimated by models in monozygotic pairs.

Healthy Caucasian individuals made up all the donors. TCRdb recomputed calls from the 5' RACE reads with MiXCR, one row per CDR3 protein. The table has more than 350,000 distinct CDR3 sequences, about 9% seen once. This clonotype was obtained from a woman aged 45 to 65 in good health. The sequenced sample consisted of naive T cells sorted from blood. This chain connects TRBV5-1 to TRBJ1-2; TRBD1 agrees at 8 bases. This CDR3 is CASSLTTGAVGYTF. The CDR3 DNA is TGCGCCAGCAGCTTGACGACAGGGGCCGTAGGCTACACCTTC. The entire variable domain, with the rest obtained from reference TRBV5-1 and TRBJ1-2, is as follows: KAGVTQTPRYLIKTRGQQVTLSCSPISGHRSVSWYQQTPGQGLQFLFEYFSETQRNKGNFPGRFSGRQFSNSRSEMNVSTLELGDSALYLCASSLTTGAVGYTFGSGTRLTVV.